This is a list of T cell receptor beta chains from one sample in a study of tumor-infiltrating lymphocytes in primary liver carcinoma. TCRdb recomputed calls from the multiplex PCR reads with MiXCR, one row per CDR3 protein. Of roughly 86,000 distinct CDR3 sequences in the sample, around 68% are singletons; the top ten hold roughly 27%. What was sequenced was tumor-adjacent normal liver tissue. These receptors were taken from a man aged 40-50 years with primary liver carcinoma and hepatitis B virus infection. The CDR3 runs from the conserved cysteine through the conserved F or W. Clone size is given for some rows only: seen once, a few or many times, or a class if the clone is expanded.

V	J	size	CDR3
TRBV11-2	TRBJ2-3	once	CGSRLLSGATDTQYF
TRBV6-1	TRBJ2-3	many	CASSEQGTDTQYF
TRBV28	TRBJ2-6	.	CASSLGWQPVSGANVLTF
TRBV11-2	TRBJ2-7	.	CASSRGGLYEQYF
TRBV29-1	TRBJ1-1	.	CSASSGGLNTEAFF
TRBV11-2	TRBJ2-1	medium-sized	CASSLGWTGGINEQFF
TRBV11-2	TRBJ2-2	.	CASSPWTGCGELFF
TRBV11-1	TRBJ2-1	.	CANSLGLAGEVVNEQFF
TRBV7-8	TRBJ2-7	.	CASSSTSPSYGQYF
TRBV11-2	TRBJ1-1	few	CASSLGYSEALF
TRBV11-1	TRBJ2-7	medium-sized	CASGGSAYEQYF
TRBV6-2/TRBV6-3	TRBJ2-7	many	CASSYSIGYEQYF
TRBV29-1	TRBJ2-3	once	CGVRLGRSIDTQYF
TRBV5-5	TRBJ2-3	many	CASSPSRDTQYF
TRBV11-2	TRBJ2-3	.	CASSEGDRHIDTQYF
TRBV4-2	TRBJ2-1	many	CASSQSRGDEQFF
TRBV11-2	TRBJ2-5	.	CASSLGLGGRETEYF
TRBV6-5	TRBJ2-7	many	CASSRDRGDYEQYF
TRBV6-5	TRBJ2-1	.	CASSGTSGRVYYNELFF
TRBV29-1	TRBJ2-7	.	CSARTGLAGWEQYF
TRBV18	TRBJ2-3	.	CASSPIAGGGTDTQYF
TRBV7-9	TRBJ2-2	.	CASSFEAIGLHTRELFF
TRBV28	TRBJ2-1	.	CASSGGPGAHNEQLF
TRBV28	TRBJ2-2	few	CASSPTGLGKRELFF
TRBV11-2	TRBJ2-7	.	CVSSLSGLSYEHYF
TRBV4-1	TRBJ2-7	.	CANSPREPYEQYF
TRBV7-9	TRBJ2-1	.	CASSLVGGGVNGQFF
TRBV28	TRBJ1-4	few	CASTWRQGDEKLFF
TRBV11-2	TRBJ2-7	.	CASSSGRGTFGKQYF
TRBV12-5	TRBJ2-3	.	CASGWGDKHYF
TRBV5-4	TRBJ2-2	few	CASSPGTSVGTGELFF
TRBV5-1	TRBJ2-5	.	CASSSGTDSIRQYF
TRBV4-1	TRBJ2-1	.	CATSQGTTSGDYNEQFF
TRBV28	TRBJ1-4	.	CASGTRQGDEKLFF
TRBV28	TRBJ1-5	.	CASRITQGGNQPHHF
TRBV12-3/TRBV12-4	TRBJ2-3	.	CASGFKASGGRDTQYF
TRBV11-2	TRBJ2-5	.	CGSRFRESAHQETQYF
TRBV6-2/TRBV6-3	TRBJ2-7	many	CASNLSDDYEQYF
TRBV20-1	TRBJ2-1	.	CSARPSGNWDEQFF
TRBV5-5	TRBJ2-7	many	CASSFRVGGQSSYEQYF
TRBV2	TRBJ2-5	.	CASKDPRTQYQETQYF
TRBV12-3/TRBV12-4	TRBJ2-7	.	CASRPTGEQEEYF